This T cell receptor (beta chain) was recovered during a study of cytomegalovirus exposure and HLA in healthy donors. CDR3 length: 14 residues. Looked up from germline, CDR1 is SGHTA and CDR2 is FQGTGA. V was pared by 4 bases and J by 7 bases, with 14 bases between. Overall study results and limits: Earlier results showed most TCR beta V segments being productive about 87% or about 30% of the time.

The PCR used 60 Vbeta and 13 Jbeta primers. Profiling relied on immunoSEQ multiplex PCR, and the TCRdb table lists in-frame clones only, not all of them. The repertoire holds about 40,000 clones, with approximately 82% as singletons. As concerns this clone: The antigen remains unidentified.

Unrecorded immune exposures were likely, despite nominal health at sampling. Specimen: PBMCs. The TCR comes from a woman between 18 and 30 years old in good health and CMV-seropositive. V and J are TRBV7-3 and TRBJ2-1; D possibly corresponds to TRBD1 (6 bases). For the CDR3, the DNA is TGTGCCAGCAGCTACCTGGGGGCCAGGAATGAGCAGTTCTTC. Protein sequence: CASSYLGARNEQFF.